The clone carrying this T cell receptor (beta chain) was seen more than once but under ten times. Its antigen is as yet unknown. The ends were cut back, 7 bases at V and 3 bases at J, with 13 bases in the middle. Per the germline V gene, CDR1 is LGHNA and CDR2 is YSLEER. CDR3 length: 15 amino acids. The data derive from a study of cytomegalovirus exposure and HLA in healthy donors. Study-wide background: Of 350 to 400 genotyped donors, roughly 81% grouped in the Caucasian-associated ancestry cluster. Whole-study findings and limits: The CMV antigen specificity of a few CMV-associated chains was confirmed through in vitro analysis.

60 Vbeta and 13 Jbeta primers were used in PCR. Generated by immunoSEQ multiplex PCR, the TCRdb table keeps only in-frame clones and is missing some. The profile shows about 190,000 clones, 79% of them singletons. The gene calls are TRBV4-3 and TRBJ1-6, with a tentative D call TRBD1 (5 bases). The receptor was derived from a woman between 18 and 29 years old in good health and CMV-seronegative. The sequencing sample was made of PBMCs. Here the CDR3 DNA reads TGCGCCAGCAATCGTCAGGGTTTCTATAATTCACCCCTCCACTTT. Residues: CASNRQGFYNSPLHF.